Listed here are 10 T cell receptor beta chains from one sample, sequenced in a study of blood T cell repertoires in COVID-19. Sequenced by immunoSEQ multiplex PCR; TCRdb stores in-frame clones only, minus some. The sample has 280,000 or so clones; around 82% are singletons. The sequenced sample consisted of peripheral blood. The receptor set was obtained from a woman between 45 and 60 years old who had recovered from COVID-19.

The chain employs TRBV18 and TRBJ1-1, with TRBD1 as a possible D gene (6 bases). Germline loops: CDR1 KGHSH, CDR2 LQKENI. Deletions cut 3 bases from V and 0 bases from J, with 17 bases between. The CDR3 runs 17 residues. The CDR3 reads CASSPNSGGGLNTEAFF. CDR3 nucleotides: TGTGCCAGCTCACCCAACTCGGGGGGGGGCCTGAACACTGAAGCTTTCTTT.

V usage is TRBV28 and J usage is TRBJ1-4; D is uncertain. The CDR3 is 15 residues long. Germline V gene sequence: CDR1 MDHEN, CDR2 SYDVKM. Trimming cost V 9 bases and J 3 bases, with 17 bases left between them. CDR3 in DNA: TGTGCCAGTAGACCCAACGGGTCGGCTAATGAAAAACTGTTTTTT. Translating gives CASRPNGSANEKLFF.

The V and J genes are TRBV4-1 and TRBJ1-1; D is uncertain. The length of the CDR3 is 16 residues. V was trimmed by 0 bases and J by 4 bases, leaving 15 bases between them. CDR1 MGHRA and CDR2 YSYEKL come from the germline V gene. CDR3 sequence (DNA): TGCGCCAGCAGCCAAGACTGGCTGGGTGGGCCCACTGAAGCTTTCTTT. Translation gives CASSQDWLGGPTEAFF.

This clone was picked up one time. The rearrangement links TRBV19 to TRBJ2-7, with D perhaps matching TRBD1 (6 bases). Trimming stripped 5 bases from V and 2 bases from J, with 13 bases between. The length of the CDR3 is 14 residues. The germline V gene has CDR1 LNHDA and CDR2 SQIVND (reference sequence). The CDR3, as DNA: TGTGCCAGTAGTGTACAGGGTGGCACCTACGAGCAGTACTTC. This translates into CASSVQGGTYEQYF. Together with reference TRBV19 and TRBJ2-7, the CDR3 gives the full variable domain: DGGITQSPKYLFRKEGQNVTLSCEQNLNHDAMYWYRQDPGQGLRLIYYSQIVNDFQKGDIAEGYSVSREKKESFPLTVTSAQKNPTAFYLCASSVQGGTYEQYFGPGTRLTVT.

This chain joins TRBV7-8 and TRBJ1-6; D remains ambiguous. The V end lost 5 bases, the J end lost 10 bases, and 9 bases lay between the germline ends. The CDR3 loop spans 12 amino acids. The germline gives CDR1 SGHVS, CDR2 FQNEAQ. CDR3 coding DNA: TGTGCCAGCAGCCTGTCAGGATCACCCCTCCACTTT. It translates to CASSLSGSPLHF.

The chain is built from TRBV4-1 and TRBJ2-1, with a weak D call TRBD2 (5 bases). The germline V gene has CDR1 MGHRA and CDR2 YSYEKL. This CDR3 spans 15 amino acids. Trimming stripped 2 bases from V and 2 bases from J, with 10 bases between. The CDR3 sequence is CASSQMAGAYNEQFF. DNA for the CDR3: TGCGCCAGCAGCCAAATGGCGGGTGCCTACAATGAGCAGTTCTTC.

This clone was found once. V usage is TRBV9 and J usage is TRBJ2-7, with D possibly matching TRBD1 (5 bases). Germline CDR1 reads SGDLS; CDR2 reads YYNGEE. The V end was cut by 0 bases, the J end by 7 bases, with 11 bases between. This CDR3 is 13 amino acids long. CDR3 in DNA: TGTGCCAGCAGCGTAGTTGTCCAGGGTGAGCAGTACTTC. Translating gives CASSVVVQGEQYF.

V usage is TRBV19 and J usage is TRBJ2-1, with TRBD2 matching 14 bases. This CDR3 is built from 15 residues. V dropped 7 bases and J dropped 10; count of bases not matched to a gene: 9. The germline gives CDR1 LNHDA, CDR2 SQIVND (reference sequence). Here the CDR3 DNA reads TGTGCCAGTAAACCCGGGACTAGCGGGGGAGGGGAGCAGTTCTTC. Encoded protein: CASKPGTSGGGEQFF.

This clone was seen a handful of times. This sample includes further DNA sequences coding for the same CDR3. The chain links TRBV7-8 to TRBJ1-1, with 7 nucleotides matching TRBD1. V dropped 5 bases and J dropped 3; count of bases not matched to a gene: 3. The CDR3 is 13 residues long. Per the germline V gene, CDR1 is SGHVS and CDR2 is FQNEAQ. CDR3 bases: TGTGCCAGCAGCCGCCAGGGGGACACTGAAGCTTTCTTT. Translating it yields CASSRQGDTEAFF.

The V and J genes are TRBV2 and TRBJ2-3; the D is unclear. The CDR3 length is 15 residues. Germline V CDR1 and CDR2: SNHLY, FYNNEI. Trimming removed 5 bases from V and 2 bases from J, with 14 bases in between. CDR3 region: CASSSAPNYTDTQYF. The CDR3, as DNA: TGTGCCAGCAGTAGCGCCCCGAATTACACAGATACGCAGTATTTT.